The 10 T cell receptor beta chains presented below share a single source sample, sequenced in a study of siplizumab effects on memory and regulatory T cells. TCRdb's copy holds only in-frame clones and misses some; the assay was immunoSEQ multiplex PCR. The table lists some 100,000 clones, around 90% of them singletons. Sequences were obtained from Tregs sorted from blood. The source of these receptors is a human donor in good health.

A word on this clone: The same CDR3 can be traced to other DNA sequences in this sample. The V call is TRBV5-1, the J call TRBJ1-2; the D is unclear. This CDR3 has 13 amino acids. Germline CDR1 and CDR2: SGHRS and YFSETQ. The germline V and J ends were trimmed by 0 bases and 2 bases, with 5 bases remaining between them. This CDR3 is CASSLGGNYGYTF. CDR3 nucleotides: TGCGCCAGCAGCTTGGGAGGAAACTATGGCTACACCTTC.

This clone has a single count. Here the CDR3 reads CASSQSRGQPQHF. As DNA, the CDR3 is TGTGCCAGCAGCCAAAGCAGGGGTCAGCCCCAGCATTTT. The J gene is TRBJ1-5, the V gene TRBV2; D is perhaps TRBD1 (6 bases). Per the germline V gene, CDR1 is SNHLY and CDR2 is FYNNEI. This CDR3 has 13 amino acids. V lost 6 bases and J lost 6, with 12 bases in between.

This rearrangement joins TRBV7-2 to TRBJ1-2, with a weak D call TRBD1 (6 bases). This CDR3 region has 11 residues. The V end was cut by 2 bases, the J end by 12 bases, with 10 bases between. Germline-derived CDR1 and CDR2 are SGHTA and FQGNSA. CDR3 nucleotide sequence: TGTGCCAGCAGCTTACGGGGGGCCGACACCTTC. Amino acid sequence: CASSLRGADTF.

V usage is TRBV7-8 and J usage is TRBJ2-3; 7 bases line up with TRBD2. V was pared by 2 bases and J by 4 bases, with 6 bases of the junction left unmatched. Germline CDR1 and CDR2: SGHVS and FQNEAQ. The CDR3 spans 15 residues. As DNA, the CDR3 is TGTGCCAGCAGCTTACGCGGGAGACGGTCAGATACGCAGTATTTT. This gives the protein CASSLRGRRSDTQYF.

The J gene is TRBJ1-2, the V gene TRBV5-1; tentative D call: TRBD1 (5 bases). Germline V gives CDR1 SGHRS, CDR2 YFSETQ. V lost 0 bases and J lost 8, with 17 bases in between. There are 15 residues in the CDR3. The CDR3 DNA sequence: TGCGCCAGCAGCTTGGTTCATTCAGGGCGGGAGGGCTACACCTTC. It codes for CASSLVHSGREGYTF.

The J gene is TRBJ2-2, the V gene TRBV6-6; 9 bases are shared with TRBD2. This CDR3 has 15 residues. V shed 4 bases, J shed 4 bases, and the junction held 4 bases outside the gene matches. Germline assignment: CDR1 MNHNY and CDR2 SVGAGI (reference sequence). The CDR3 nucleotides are TGTGCCAGCAGTTCAGGCGGGGGGGCCACCGGGGAGCTGTTTTTT. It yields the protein CASSSGGGATGELFF.

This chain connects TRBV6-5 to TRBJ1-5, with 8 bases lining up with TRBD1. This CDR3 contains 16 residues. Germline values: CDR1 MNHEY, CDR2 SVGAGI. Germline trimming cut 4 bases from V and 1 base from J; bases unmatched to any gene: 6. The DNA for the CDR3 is TGTGCCAGCAGTTTTGGACAGGGACCGAGCAATCAGCCCCAGCATTTT. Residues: CASSFGQGPSNQPQHF.

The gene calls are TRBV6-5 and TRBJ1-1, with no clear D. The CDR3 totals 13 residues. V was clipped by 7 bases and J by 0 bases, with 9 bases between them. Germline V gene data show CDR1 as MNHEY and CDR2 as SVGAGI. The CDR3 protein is CASIREMNTEAFF. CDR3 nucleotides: TGTGCCAGCATAAGAGAAATGAACACTGAAGCTTTCTTT.

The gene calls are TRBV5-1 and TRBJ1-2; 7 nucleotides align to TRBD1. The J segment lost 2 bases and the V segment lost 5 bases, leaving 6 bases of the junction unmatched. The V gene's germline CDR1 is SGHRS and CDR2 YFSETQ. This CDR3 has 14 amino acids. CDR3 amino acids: CASRPSGGNYGYTF. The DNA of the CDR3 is TGCGCCAGCAGGCCTTCAGGGGGGAACTATGGCTACACCTTC.

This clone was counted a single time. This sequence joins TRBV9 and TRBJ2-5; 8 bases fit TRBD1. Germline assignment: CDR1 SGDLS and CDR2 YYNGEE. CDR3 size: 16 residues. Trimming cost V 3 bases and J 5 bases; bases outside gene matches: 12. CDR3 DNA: TGTGCCAGCAGCGGAGAGGACAGGGACTTCGGGGAGACCCAGTACTTC. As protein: CASSGEDRDFGETQYF.